This T cell receptor beta chain was sequenced during a study of blood T cell repertoires in COVID-19. Study summary: Cohort 3 donors counted as recovered after two negative PCRs, clearance, or resolved symptoms. Both acute and convalescent COVID-19 samples were obtained from the United States, Italy and Spain.

This clone was picked up one time. Per the original data handling: Nucleated cell counts were estimated from reference gene primer amplification. The protocol was immunoSEQ multiplex PCR, while the TCRdb copy is restricted to in-frame clones and leaves out a portion. The DNA gave D and trimming, while V, J and clone size come from that table. The sample has hundreds of thousands of clones; approximately 87% are singletons. The cohort comprised adults aged about 18 to 100 years residing in approximately 22 US areas. The CDR3 totals 15 residues. Germline V gene data show CDR1 as SGHRS and CDR2 as YFSETQ. The V gene lost 0 bases and the J gene lost 0 bases, with 9 bases spanning the gap.

The chain links TRBV5-1 to TRBJ1-2; maybe TRBD1 (6 bases). The sample was PBMCs or T cells enriched from blood (not recorded which). The TCR comes from a man in his forties or fifties in a cohort exposed to, infected with or recovered from COVID-19 (not recorded which). The CDR3 nucleotides are TGCGCCAGCAGCTTGGCCACAGGGACTAACTATGGCTACACCTTC. It encodes CASSLATGTNYGYTF.